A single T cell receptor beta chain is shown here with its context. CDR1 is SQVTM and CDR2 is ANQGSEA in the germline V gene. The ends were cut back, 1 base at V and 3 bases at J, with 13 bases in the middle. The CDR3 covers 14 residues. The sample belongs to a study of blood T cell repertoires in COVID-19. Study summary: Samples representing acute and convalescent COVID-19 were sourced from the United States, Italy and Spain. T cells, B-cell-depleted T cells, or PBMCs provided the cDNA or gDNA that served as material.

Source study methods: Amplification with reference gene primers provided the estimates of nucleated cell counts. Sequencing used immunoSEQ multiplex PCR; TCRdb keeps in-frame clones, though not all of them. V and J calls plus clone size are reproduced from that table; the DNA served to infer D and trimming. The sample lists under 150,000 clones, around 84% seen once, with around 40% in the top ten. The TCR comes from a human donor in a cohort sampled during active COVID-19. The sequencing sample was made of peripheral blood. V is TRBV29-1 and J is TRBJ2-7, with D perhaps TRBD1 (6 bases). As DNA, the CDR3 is TGCAGCGTTGAAGTTCCGGGCAGGGGCTACGAGCAGTACTTC. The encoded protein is CSVEVPGRGYEQYF.